The 29 T cell receptor beta chains below were found in one sample sequenced in a study of CD8 T cells in Susac syndrome. Reverse transcription of about 0.5 to 1 ug RNA was carried out with random hexamers. Each CDR3 protein gets one entry after TCRdb re-called the immunoSEQ multiplex PCR reads with MiXCR. Among about 240,000 distinct CDR3 sequences listed, almost 97% were seen once. Sequenced input: CD4+ T cells from PBMCs. Receptor source: a human donor with Susac syndrome.

The chain is built from TRBV3-1 and TRBJ2-3; D gene unclear. The V end was cut by 6 bases, the J end by 0 bases, with 13 bases between. The CDR3 runs 15 residues. The V gene's germline CDR1 is LGHDT and CDR2 YNNKEL (reference sequence). CDR3 sequence: CASSYTGPSTDTQYF. DNA of the CDR3: TGTGCCAGCAGTTATACTGGGCCTAGCACAGATACGCAGTATTTT.

The chain links TRBV5-1 to TRBJ2-3; D might be TRBD1 or TRBD2, each matching 5 bases. CDR1 and CDR2 (germline): SGHRS, YFSETQ. The CDR3 is made up of 15 amino acids. The V and J ends lost 0 bases and 1 base respectively, with 9 bases between them. CDR3 sequence: CASSLGGVGTDTQYF. CDR3 DNA: TGCGCCAGCAGCTTGGGAGGGGTGGGCACAGATACGCAGTATTTT.

This chain links TRBV7-9 with TRBJ2-7, with TRBD2 matching over 11 bases. The germline V gene has CDR1 SEHNR and CDR2 FQNEAQ (reference sequence). The CDR3 extends over 16 amino acids. Losses at the gene ends were 0 bases for V and 4 bases for J; bases not matched to a gene: 5. CDR3 coding DNA: TGTGCCAGCAGCTTAGCAGCGACTAGCGGGACTTACGAGCAGTACTTC. Its protein is CASSLAATSGTYEQYF.

The chain combines TRBV20-1 with TRBJ1-2; no firm D call. Germline CDR1 DFQATT, CDR2 SNEGSKA (reference sequence). V lost 5 bases, J lost 5 bases, and 9 bases lay in between. The CDR3 consists of 11 residues. CDR3 amino acids: CSAALLYGYTF. The CDR3 coding sequence is TGCAGTGCTGCCCTTTTATATGGCTACACCTTC.

This clonotype was counted a single time. The gene calls are TRBV25-1 and TRBJ2-7, with D hard to call. The CDR3 spans 13 residues. Per germline, CDR1 MGHDK and CDR2 SYGVNS. V dropped 7 bases and J dropped 5 bases, with 15 bases sitting between them. CDR3 amino acids: CASTDPFRNEQYF. The CDR3, as DNA: TGTGCCAGCACCGACCCCTTTAGGAACGAGCAGTACTTC.

The chain links TRBV30 to TRBJ1-5; 8 nucleotides line up with TRBD1. Germline loops: CDR1 GTSNPN, CDR2 SVGIG (reference sequence). The CDR3 is 17 residues long. V dropped 0 bases and J dropped 0; count of bases not matched to a gene: 7. The CDR3 protein is CAWSVDRGHYSNQPQHF. CDR3 nucleotides: TGTGCCTGGAGTGTAGACAGGGGACATTATAGCAATCAGCCCCAGCATTTT.

The chain has TRBV29-1 and TRBJ2-7, with D tentatively TRBD2 (5 bases). Trimming cost V 7 bases and J 0 bases, with 19 bases left between them. Per germline, CDR1 SQVTM and CDR2 ANQGSEA. This CDR3 contains 15 residues. CDR3 region: CSAIGDGMSSYEQYF. In DNA, the CDR3 is TGCAGCGCAATCGGCGACGGGATGAGCTCCTACGAGCAGTACTTC.

The rearrangement links TRBV14 to TRBJ2-7; D not certain. V dropped 8 bases and J dropped 1 base, with 3 bases sitting between them. The CDR3 sequence is 10 residues long. Germline CDR1 SGHDN, CDR2 FVKESK. This CDR3 reads CASASYEQYF. CDR3 DNA sequence: TGTGCCAGCGCTTCCTACGAGCAGTACTTC. Full variable domain (rest looked up from reference TRBV14 and TRBJ2-7): EAGVTQFPSHSVIEKGQTVTLRCDPISGHDNLYWYRRVMGKEIKFLLHFVKESKQDESGMPNNRFLAERTGGTYSTLKVQPAELEDSGVYFCASASYEQYFGPGTRLTVT.

This clonotype was observed a single time. This chain joins TRBV28 and TRBJ2-4; possibly TRBD2 for D (5 bases). This CDR3 region has 13 residues. V was cut by 11 bases and J by 6 bases, with 17 bases left in between. Germline CDR1 and CDR2: MDHEN and SYDVKM. For the CDR3, the DNA is TGTGCCGGAACATCGTCTCGGGGAAACATTCAGTACTTC. It codes for CAGTSSRGNIQYF. Combining the CDR3 with reference TRBV28 and TRBJ2-4 gives the whole variable domain DVKVTQSSRYLVKRTGEKVFLECVQDMDHENMFWYRQDPGLGLRLIYFSYDVKMKEKGDIPEGYSVSREKKERFSLILESASTNQTSMYLCAGTSSRGNIQYFGAGTRLSVL.

This rearrangement joins TRBV5-1 to TRBJ2-5, with a tentative D call TRBD1 (6 bases). V lost 0 bases to trimming and J lost 1 base, with 13 bases between them. Germline CDR1 and CDR2: SGHRS and YFSETQ. This CDR3 spans 16 amino acids. The CDR3 nucleotides are TGCGCCAGCAGCTTGGCCATCGCAGGGGCCCAAGAGACCCAGTACTTC. Translated, it gives CASSLAIAGAQETQYF. Full variable domain (missing parts from reference TRBV5-1 and TRBJ2-5): KAGVTQTPRYLIKTRGQQVTLSCSPISGHRSVSWYQQTPGQGLQFLFEYFSETQRNKGNFPGRFSGRQFSNSRSEMNVSTLELGDSALYLCASSLAIAGAQETQYFGPGTRLLVL.

In its sample, this clonotype was seen once. J is TRBJ2-3 and V is TRBV11-2; 8 bases match TRBD2. Germline V gives CDR1 SGHAT, CDR2 FQNNGV. J lost 6 bases, V lost 2 bases, and 4 bases had no gene match. The CDR3 runs 14 residues. CDR3 nucleotides: TGTGCCAGCAGCTTATCTAGCGGGCTGGATACGCAGTATTTT. The encoded protein is CASSLSSGLDTQYF.

The chain joins TRBV7-9 to TRBJ2-5; TRBD2 aligns across 7 bases. The germline V gene has CDR1 SEHNR and CDR2 FQNEAQ (reference sequence). The CDR3 length is 16 residues. Germline trimming cut 4 bases from V and 9 bases from J; bases unmatched to any gene: 17. The CDR3 region has the DNA TGTGCCAGCAGCTCATACGGAGGGGAGGCGGCGGGGGCCCAGTACTTC. Translation: CASSSYGGEAAGAQYF.

The chain is built from TRBV28 and TRBJ2-2, with D tentatively TRBD1 or TRBD2 (6 bases each). Trimming took off 11 bases at V and 0 bases at J, with 13 bases between the two ends. The V gene's germline CDR1 is MDHEN and CDR2 SYDVKM. CDR3 length equals 14 residues. The CDR3 nucleotides are TGTGCCTACTCGGGGGCGCCGAACACCGGGGAGCTGTTTTTT. It specifies CAYSGAPNTGELFF.

The rearrangement joins TRBV14 to TRBJ2-7; D ambiguous. The CDR3 has 11 amino acids. Germline V CDR1 and CDR2: SGHDN, FVKESK. V gave up 2 bases and J gave up 7 bases, with 6 bases separating them. CDR3 sequence: CASSQNTEQYF. CDR3 DNA: TGTGCCAGCAGCCAAAACACAGAGCAGTACTTC.

The chain links TRBV25-1 to TRBJ2-7, with D hard to call. Germline V gene lookup returns CDR1 MGHDK and CDR2 SYGVNS. Between the trimmed V and J ends, which lost 4 bases and 6 bases, there was a span of 13 bases. This CDR3 is 13 amino acids long. For the CDR3, the DNA is TGTGCCAGCAGTGGACCACCGTCATCCGAGCAGTACTTC. It yields the protein CASSGPPSSEQYF.

This sequence joins TRBV3-1 and TRBJ2-5; no reliable D call. Germline CDR1 LGHDT, CDR2 YNNKEL (reference sequence). V was clipped by 0 bases and J by 3 bases, with 5 bases between them. The length of the CDR3 is 13 residues. The CDR3 is CASSQDMEETQYF. Here the CDR3 DNA reads TGTGCCAGCAGCCAAGATATGGAAGAGACCCAGTACTTC.

The chain joins TRBV20-1 to TRBJ2-1; no reliable D call. Germline CDR1 reads DFQATT; CDR2 reads SNEGSKA (reference sequence). There are 11 residues in the CDR3. V was pared by 0 bases and J by 9 bases, with 6 bases between. CDR3 coding DNA: TGCAGTGCTAGAGATGAAGGTGAGCAGTTCTTC. It encodes CSARDEGEQFF.

The chain carries TRBV2 and TRBJ2-1; D gene ambiguous. The CDR3 sequence is 15 residues long. Looked up from germline, CDR1 is SNHLY and CDR2 is FYNNEI. The V end lost 2 bases, the J end lost 1 base, and 9 bases lay between the germline ends. The CDR3 region is CASSERPRSYNEQFF. The CDR3, as DNA: TGTGCCAGCAGTGAACGCCCACGATCCTACAATGAGCAGTTCTTC.

The CDR3 sequence is CAILVVAANYGYTF. CDR3 nucleotides: TGTGCCATCTTGGTGGTAGCAGCTAACTATGGCTACACCTTC. The chain employs TRBV7-9 and TRBJ1-2; D not certain. The V end lost 10 bases, the J end lost 0 bases, and 15 bases lay between the germline ends. This CDR3 comprises 14 residues. CDR1 and CDR2 (germline): SEHNR, FQNEAQ (reference sequence).

This clonotype was seen just once. The chain combines TRBV15 with TRBJ2-7; D might be TRBD2 (6 bases). The length of the CDR3 is 16 residues. With 0 bases removed from V and 6 bases from J, the gap between germline ends came to 18 bases. The germline V gene has CDR1 LNHNV and CDR2 YYDKDF (reference sequence). CDR3 DNA: TGTGCCACCAGCAGAGAGATGCGCGGGATTGGGGGCGAGCAGTACTTC. Its protein product is CATSREMRGIGGEQYF. Using reference TRBV15 and TRBJ2-7 for the parts outside the CDR3, the full variable domain is DAMVIQNPRYQVTQFGKPVTLSCSQTLNHNVMYWYQQKSSQAPKLLFHYYDKDFNNEADTPDNFQSRRPNTSFCFLDIRSPGLGDTAMYLCATSREMRGIGGEQYFGPGTRLTVT.

This clonotype was found once. This chain joins TRBV29-1 and TRBJ1-2; D is undetermined. This CDR3 region has 10 residues. CDR1 is SQVTM and CDR2 is ANQGSEA in the germline V gene. V was pared by 6 bases and J by 7 bases, with 9 bases between. The CDR3 region is CSVVTSGYTF. CDR3 nucleotides: TGCAGCGTAGTCACGAGTGGCTACACCTTC.

The chain recombines TRBV20-1 with TRBJ2-6, with D unclear. The CDR3 is made up of 15 amino acids. Germline V CDR1 and CDR2: DFQATT, SNEGSKA (reference sequence). Trimming stripped 3 bases from V and 0 bases from J, with 9 bases between. In DNA, the CDR3 is TGCAGTGCTAGCAGGAGTCACTCTGGGGCCAACGTCCTGACTTTC. This translates into CSASRSHSGANVLTF.

J is TRBJ2-2 and V is TRBV5-6; D unclear. Germline lookup yields CDR1 SGHDT and CDR2 YYEEEE. V gave up 2 bases and J gave up 4 bases, with 9 bases separating them. The CDR3 has 14 amino acids. CDR3 sequence (DNA): TGTGCCAGCAGCTTCCCGGGTCGCACCGGGGAGCTGTTTTTT. It translates to CASSFPGRTGELFF.

The chain uses TRBV20-1 and TRBJ1-1; D possibly corresponds to TRBD1 (5 bases). The V gene's germline CDR1 is DFQATT and CDR2 SNEGSKA (reference sequence). V dropped 6 bases and J dropped 11 bases, with 19 bases sitting between them. CDR3 size: 12 residues. The chain's CDR3 is CSARSAGGRAFF. CDR3 DNA: TGCAGTGCAAGATCAGCGGGGGGACGGGCTTTCTTT.

This chain joins TRBV3-1 and TRBJ1-2; D is possibly TRBD1 (6 bases). Per germline, CDR1 LGHDT and CDR2 YNNKEL (reference sequence). V shed 1 base and J shed 6 bases, with 12 bases lying between them. The CDR3 contains 14 residues. The CDR3 nucleotides are TGTGCCAGCAGCCAAGGCGGGGCAGGGGATGGCTACACCTTC. It encodes CASSQGGAGDGYTF.

The chain combines TRBV24-1 with TRBJ2-1; 13 nucleotides match TRBD2. V shed 5 bases and J 8 bases; nucleotides not matched to a gene: 5. Looked up from germline, CDR1 is KGHDR and CDR2 is SFDVKD. The CDR3 totals 15 residues. The CDR3 DNA is TGTGCCACCAGTGTCGGGACTAGCGGGGTGGATGAGCAGTTCTTC. This gives the protein CATSVGTSGVDEQFF.

This rearrangement joins TRBV4-1 to TRBJ1-5; no reliable D call. From germline, CDR1 is MGHRA and CDR2 YSYEKL. This CDR3 comprises 20 residues. Trimming removed 0 bases from V and 0 bases from J, with 21 bases in between. The CDR3 is CASSQDSFFRSSYSNQPQHF. In DNA, the CDR3 is TGCGCCAGCAGCCAAGATAGCTTTTTTCGCTCCAGTTATAGCAATCAGCCCCAGCATTTT.

The CDR3 region is CSARPSASGGLRGYTF. The CDR3 region has the DNA TGCAGTGCTAGACCCTCAGCGTCGGGGGGCTTGAGGGGCTACACCTTC. The chain uses TRBV20-1 and TRBJ1-2; possible D gene TRBD1, 6 bases. This CDR3 has 16 residues. CDR1 and CDR2 from the germline V gene are DFQATT and SNEGSKA (reference sequence). The V end was cut by 2 bases, the J end by 8 bases, with 24 bases between.

This chain joins TRBV30 and TRBJ1-2, with 8 bases matching TRBD1. The junction had 14 bases not matched to a gene; V was cut back by 2 bases and J by 6 bases. CDR1 is GTSNPN and CDR2 is SVGIG in the germline V gene (reference sequence). The length of the CDR3 is 16 residues. Here the CDR3 DNA reads TGTGCCTGGAGTAACCTAGGACAGGGAATAAAGGATGGCTACACCTTC. It codes for CAWSNLGQGIKDGYTF.